A single sample is the source of the 27 T cell receptor beta chains below, sequenced in a study of blood T cells in healthy people across ages. Through a sample-barcoded 5' primer and a J-beta primer mix, a second PCR was run for roughly 7 to 12 cycles. Using its own MiXCR run on the 5' RACE reads, TCRdb lists one record per CDR3 protein. The sample yields over 600,000 distinct CDR3 sequences, around two fifths seen once. The sequencing input was blood. The receptor set was obtained from a man older than 75 in good health.

The chain recombines TRBV7-9 with TRBJ1-5, with a possible D match to TRBD1 (6 bases). This CDR3 has 17 residues. Germline CDR1 is SEHNR and CDR2 is FQNEAQ (reference sequence). The V and J ends lost 4 bases and 0 bases respectively, with 16 bases between them. CDR3 in amino acids: CASSSSKGGVSNQPQHF. In nucleotides, the CDR3 is TGTGCCAGCAGCTCGTCCAAGGGGGGGGTTAGCAATCAGCCCCAGCATTTT.

This clonotype has a handful of counts. The gene calls are TRBV7-3 and TRBJ1-2, with 10 bases matching TRBD1. Germline V gene data show CDR1 as SGHTA and CDR2 as FQGTGA. V was clipped by 5 bases and J by 7 bases; unmatched bases: 10. The CDR3 has 15 residues. CDR3 coding DNA: TGTGCCAGCAGCCCAACGGGACAGGGGTTAGGTGGCTACACCTTC. Protein sequence: CASSPTGQGLGGYTF.

A few counts support this clonotype. The chain recombines TRBV20-1 with TRBJ2-7; 7 bases are a match to TRBD1. Germline V CDR1 and CDR2: DFQATT, SNEGSKA (reference sequence). The CDR3 is 13 amino acids. V was clipped by 6 bases and J by 2 bases; unmatched bases: 7. The CDR3 here is CSAGGRTTYEQYF. As DNA, the CDR3 is TGCAGTGCAGGGGGCCGGACCACCTACGAGCAGTACTTC.

This clonotype came up many times. V gene TRBV10-3 combines with J gene TRBJ1-2; D may be TRBD1 (6 bases). CDR3 length equals 11 residues. CDR1 is ENHRY and CDR2 is SYGVKD in the germline V gene. The V and J ends lost 4 bases and 8 bases respectively, with 8 bases between them. In DNA, the CDR3 is TGTGCCATCAGTGCAGGGGCCGGCTACACCTTC. It specifies CAISAGAGYTF.

This clonotype showed up just a few times. This chain joins TRBV5-1 and TRBJ2-7; D not resolved. Trimming took 1 base from V and 7 from J, leaving 18 bases between them. Germline V lookup: CDR1 SGHRS, CDR2 YFSETQ. The CDR3 spans 15 residues. The CDR3 DNA reads as TGCGCCAGCAGCTTGTTGGGCCAGAACCTTTCGGAGCAGTACTTC. It translates to CASSLLGQNLSEQYF.

This rearrangement joins TRBV5-1 to TRBJ2-3; possible D gene TRBD2, 6 bases. In germline, CDR1 is SGHRS, CDR2 YFSETQ. CDR3 size: 15 residues. V lost 2 bases to trimming and J lost 1 base, with 11 bases between them. The CDR3 DNA reads TGCGCCAGCAGCTTCCGGGACTCTCGCACAGATACGCAGTATTTT. Translated: CASSFRDSRTDTQYF.

The chain has TRBV4-2 and TRBJ2-3; D unresolved. CDR1 is LGHNA, CDR2 YNFKEQ, per germline. The CDR3 runs 13 residues. The V end lost 1 base, the J end lost 2 bases, and 4 bases lay between the germline ends. The CDR3: CASSQALTDTQYF. For the CDR3, the DNA is TGTGCCAGCAGCCAAGCCCTCACAGATACGCAGTATTTT.

The genes are TRBV18 and TRBJ1-5; a weak D match, TRBD1 (5 bases). The CDR3 is 15 amino acids. The germline V and J ends were trimmed by 2 bases and 3 bases, with 11 bases remaining between them. CDR1 KGHSH and CDR2 LQKENI come from the germline V gene. The CDR3 nucleotides read TGTGCCAGCTCACCAGGGGCTGGCAACAATCAGCCCCAGCATTTT. It encodes CASSPGAGNNQPQHF. Full variable domain (missing parts from reference TRBV18 and TRBJ1-5): NAGVMQNPRHLVRRRGQEARLRCSPMKGHSHVYWYRQLPEEGLKFMVYLQKENIIDESGMPKERFSAEFPKEGPSILRIQQVVRGDSAAYFCASSPGAGNNQPQHFGDGTRLSIL.

Details on this clonotype: Relative to the germline gene, one junction end is altered; a read error may explain this. The chain joins TRBV10-3 to TRBJ2-7; D is possibly TRBD1 or TRBD2 (5 bases each). The CDR3 has 15 residues. Germline loops: CDR1 ENHRY, CDR2 SYGVKD. CDR3 nucleotide sequence: TGTGCCAGCAGTGACCGGGACGTAAGCTCCTACGAGCAGTACTTC. It translates to CASSDRDVSSYEQYF.

The chain is built from TRBV7-6 and TRBJ2-3; no clear D. Trimming removed 2 bases at V and 2 bases at J, with 11 bases between. This CDR3 is 15 amino acids long. CDR1 is SGHVS, CDR2 FNYEAQ, per germline. CDR3 in DNA: TGTGCCAGCAGCTTAAGGGCCACCTCCACAGATACGCAGTATTTT. It translates to CASSLRATSTDTQYF.

This clonotype was counted between two and nine times. The chain uses TRBV2 and TRBJ1-1, with TRBD1 as a possible D gene (5 bases). The V end lost 10 bases, the J end lost 0 bases, and 6 bases lay between the germline ends. Germline CDR1 reads SNHLY; CDR2 reads FYNNEI. The CDR3 runs 11 residues. CDR3 sequence reads: CAMTVNTEAFF. The CDR3 nucleotides read TGTGCCATGACAGTGAACACTGAAGCTTTCTTT.

The genes are TRBV7-8 and TRBJ1-2; TRBD1 matches at 9 bases. The CDR3 extends over 15 amino acids. CDR1 is SGHVS and CDR2 is FQNEAQ in the germline V gene. After removal of 1 base from V and 2 bases from J, the junction contained 2 bases not matched to a gene. The CDR3 sequence is CASSLEGTGNYGYTF. The CDR3, as DNA: TGTGCCAGCAGCTTAGAAGGGACAGGGAACTATGGCTACACCTTC.

The rearrangement links TRBV6-2 or TRBV6-3 to TRBJ2-5; TRBD2 aligns across 13 bases. After removal of 5 bases from V and 11 bases from J, the junction contained 11 bases not matched to a gene. The CDR3 extends over 15 amino acids. The germline gives CDR1 MNHEY, CDR2 SVGEGT. The CDR3 DNA is TGTGCCAGCAGTCCGACGACTAGCGGGGGGTCGCAGCAGTACTTC. It is translated as CASSPTTSGGSQQYF.

The table lists this clonotype with a few counts. The chain employs TRBV6-2 or TRBV6-3 and TRBJ2-5; the D gene is possibly TRBD2 (6 bases). Germline CDR1 is MNHEY and CDR2 is SVGEGT. Trimming removed 4 bases at V and 11 bases at J, with 23 bases between. This CDR3 is 15 amino acids long. CDR3 nucleotide sequence: TGTGCCAGCAGTTTGACTAGGGTTAAAGGAAATGAGCAGTACTTC. Amino acids: CASSLTRVKGNEQYF.

This clonotype was found many times. The chain combines TRBV6-1 with TRBJ2-5, with TRBD1 as a possible D gene (6 bases). This CDR3 has 13 amino acids. Germline CDR1 reads MNHNS; CDR2 reads SASEGT. Trimming took 10 bases from V and 5 from J, leaving 17 bases between them. This CDR3 is CAKGGEGRETQYF. For the CDR3, the DNA is TGTGCCAAAGGGGGAGAGGGTAGGGAGACCCAGTACTTC.

This clonotype was detected a few times. The chain couples TRBV20-1 to TRBJ2-7, with D hard to call. CDR1 and CDR2 (germline): DFQATT, SNEGSKA (reference sequence). This CDR3 is 12 amino acids long. V lost 3 bases to trimming and J lost 2 bases, with 8 bases between them. The CDR3: CSARRQTYEQYF. As DNA, the CDR3 is TGCAGTGCTAGGAGGCAGACCTACGAGCAGTACTTC.

The genes are TRBV20-1 and TRBJ2-1; 12 nucleotides line up with TRBD2. This CDR3 contains 15 residues. Germline V CDR1 and CDR2: DFQATT, SNEGSKA (reference sequence). Unmatched junction bases numbered 1, after V lost 2 bases and J lost 2 bases. The CDR3 sequence: CSARLAGGTYNEQFF. CDR3 sequence (DNA): TGCAGTGCTAGACTAGCGGGGGGGACCTACAATGAGCAGTTCTTC.

V and J are TRBV27 and TRBJ2-4; D perhaps matches TRBD1 (6 bases). The DNA end lines up better with TRBJ2-7; the J call may be wrong. Germline V gene lookup returns CDR1 MNHEY and CDR2 SMNVEV (reference sequence). This CDR3 region has 16 residues. The chain's CDR3 is CASSLSPGHSRGEQYF. In nucleotides, the CDR3 is TGTGCCAGCAGTTTATCACCGGGACACAGCCGAGGCGAGCAGTACTTC.

J is TRBJ2-5 and V is TRBV20-1; D may be TRBD2 (6 bases). Trimming removed 1 base at V and 5 bases at J, with 20 bases between. This CDR3 contains 16 residues. Germline V gene sequence: CDR1 DFQATT, CDR2 SNEGSKA (reference sequence). CDR3 coding DNA: TGCAGTGCTAGAGGGGGGGTAGCGTATGTAGGGGAGACCCAGTACTTC. Translation gives CSARGGVAYVGETQYF.

This clonotype appeared many times. J is TRBJ1-1 and V is TRBV29-1, with D perhaps matching TRBD1 (5 bases). CDR3 length equals 14 residues. V was cut by 7 bases and J by 1 base, with 16 bases left in between. The germline V gene encodes CDR1 SQVTM and CDR2 ANQGSEA. The CDR3 loop is CSARYRRGNTEAFF. CDR3 bases: TGCAGCGCCCGATATAGGAGGGGGAACACTGAAGCTTTCTTT. The complete variable domain, with remaining parts taken from reference TRBV29-1 and TRBJ1-1, reads SAVISQKPSRDICQRGTSLTIQCQVDSQVTMMFWYRQQPGQSLTLIATANQGSEATYESGFVIDKFPISRPNLTFSTLTVSNMSPEDSSIYLCSARYRRGNTEAFFGQGTRLTVV.

This chain links TRBV6-4 with TRBJ1-5, with no clear D. This CDR3 has 13 residues. Trimming took 3 bases from V and 6 from J, leaving 9 bases between them. Germline V gene sequence: CDR1 MRHNA, CDR2 SNTAGT. The chain's CDR3 is CASSEEGGQPQHF. The CDR3 DNA follows: TGTGCCAGCAGTGAGGAGGGTGGTCAGCCCCAGCATTTT.

The sample holds a few counts of this clonotype. The chain joins TRBV4-3 to TRBJ2-2; TRBD1 matches 7 bases. The CDR3 runs to 16 residues. Trimming cost V 3 bases and J 2 bases; bases outside gene matches: 6. Germline V gene lookup returns CDR1 LGHNA and CDR2 YSLEER. CDR3 nucleotides: TGCGCCAGCAGCCAGGATCGACAGGGCAACACCGGGGAGCTGTTTTTT. Translation gives CASSQDRQGNTGELFF.

V and J are TRBV7-2 and TRBJ2-5; 9 bases align to TRBD2. Losses at the gene ends were 3 bases for V and 2 bases for J; bases not matched to a gene: 4. Germline V gene lookup returns CDR1 SGHTA and CDR2 FQGNSA. The CDR3 totals 15 residues. CDR3 protein: CASSLRGGRQETQYF. The CDR3 DNA is TGTGCCAGCAGCTTGCGGGGGGGGAGGCAAGAGACCCAGTACTTC.

In its sample, this clonotype was seen a few times. The chain employs TRBV20-1 and TRBJ2-1, with 8 bases lining up with TRBD2. CDR3 size: 15 residues. J lost 6 bases, V lost 4 bases, and 11 bases had no gene match. Per germline, CDR1 DFQATT and CDR2 SNEGSKA (reference sequence). The CDR3, as DNA: TGCAGTGCTATTGTTAGCGGGAATCGGGCCAATGAGCAGTTCTTC. Protein sequence: CSAIVSGNRANEQFF.

V gene TRBV12-5 combines with J gene TRBJ2-1; weak D call: TRBD2 (6 bases). Trimming took 6 bases from V and 4 from J, leaving 16 bases between them. The CDR3 totals 15 residues. The germline gives CDR1 LGHNT, CDR2 FRNRAP. CDR3 sequence reads: CASGPGLGLYNEQFF. CDR3 bases: TGTGCTAGTGGACCGGGACTGGGATTGTACAATGAGCAGTTCTTC. The full variable domain, in which reference TRBV12-5 and TRBJ2-1 provide the parts outside the CDR3, is DARVTQTPRHKVTEMGQEVTMRCQPILGHNTVFWYRQTMMQGLELLAYFRNRAPLDDSGMPKDRFSAEMPDATLATLKIQPSEPRDSAVYFCASGPGLGLYNEQFFGPGTRLTVL.

Note on this clonotype: Germline is not matched at one junction end, which may reflect a read error. The chain is built from TRBV7-9 and TRBJ1-4; D is possibly TRBD1 (5 bases). This CDR3 has 17 residues. Germline assignment: CDR1 SEHNR and CDR2 FQNEAQ (reference sequence). This CDR3 is CASSPRGQGGINERLFF. For the CDR3, the DNA is TGTGCCAGCAGCCCAAGAGGCCAGGGTGGGATTAATGAAAGACTGTTTTTT. Combining the CDR3 with reference TRBV7-9 and TRBJ1-4 gives the whole variable domain DTGVSQNPRHKITKRGQNVTFRCDPISEHNRLYWYRQTLGQGPEFLTYFQNEAQLEKSRLLSDRFSAERPKGSFSTLEIQRTEQGDSAMYLCASSPRGQGGINERLFFGSGTQLSVL.

This clonotype has more than one count but fewer than ten. The chain recombines TRBV11-2 with TRBJ2-7; 7 positions agree with TRBD2. CDR1 is SGHAT, CDR2 FQNNGV, per germline. CDR3 length: 12 amino acids. CDR3 in amino acids: CPGGSSLSEQYF. DNA of the CDR3: TGTCCGGGGGGATCGAGTTTGAGCGAGCAGTACTTC.